This TCR beta chain originates from a study of response to subunit inactivated influenza vaccine. TCRdb used MiXCR to reprocess the RT-PCR reads, holding one entry per CDR3 protein. The data show about 480,000 distinct CDR3 sequences, 9.5% to 12% seen once. The CDR3 covers 13 residues. The germline V gene encodes CDR1 MNHEY and CDR2 SVGEGT. Trimming pared 4 bases from V and 3 bases from J, leaving 9 bases between. Study-wide results and caveats: The authors suggested that few new T cells are recruited per seasonal influenza vaccination.

About this clonotype itself: Antigen specificity is unknown.

V and J are TRBV6-2 or TRBV6-3 and TRBJ1-1; D unresolved. The specimen was PBMCs from blood, collected 40 to 50 days after vaccination. This receptor was taken from a man in his fifties who received an inactivated influenza vaccine. In nucleotides, the CDR3 is TGTGCCAGCAGTTCGAGACGGTACACTGAAGCTTTCTTT. This codes for CASSSRRYTEAFF.